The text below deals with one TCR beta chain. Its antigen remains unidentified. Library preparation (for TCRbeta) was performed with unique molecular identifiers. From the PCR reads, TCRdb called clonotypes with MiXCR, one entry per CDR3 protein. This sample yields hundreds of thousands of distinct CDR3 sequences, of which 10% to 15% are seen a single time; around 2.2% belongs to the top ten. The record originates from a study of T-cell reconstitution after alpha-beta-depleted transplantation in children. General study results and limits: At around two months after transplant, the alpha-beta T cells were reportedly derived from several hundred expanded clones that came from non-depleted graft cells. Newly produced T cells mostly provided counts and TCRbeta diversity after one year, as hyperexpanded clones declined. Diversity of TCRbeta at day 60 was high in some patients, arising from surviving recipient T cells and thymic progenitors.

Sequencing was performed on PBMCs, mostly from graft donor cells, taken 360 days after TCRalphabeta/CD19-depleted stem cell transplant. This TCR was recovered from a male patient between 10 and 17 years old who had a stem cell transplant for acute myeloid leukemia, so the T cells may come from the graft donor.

For the CDR3, the DNA is TGTGCCAGCAGCTTCGTGGGACAGCACAATGAGCAGTTCTTC. Amino acid sequence: CASSFVGQHNEQFF. The chain recombines TRBV7-9 with TRBJ2-1, with 7 bases that match TRBD1. In germline, CDR1 is SEHNR, CDR2 FQNEAQ (reference sequence). The CDR3 covers 14 residues. The trim removed 3 bases at V and 5 bases at J, leaving 4 bases unmatched.